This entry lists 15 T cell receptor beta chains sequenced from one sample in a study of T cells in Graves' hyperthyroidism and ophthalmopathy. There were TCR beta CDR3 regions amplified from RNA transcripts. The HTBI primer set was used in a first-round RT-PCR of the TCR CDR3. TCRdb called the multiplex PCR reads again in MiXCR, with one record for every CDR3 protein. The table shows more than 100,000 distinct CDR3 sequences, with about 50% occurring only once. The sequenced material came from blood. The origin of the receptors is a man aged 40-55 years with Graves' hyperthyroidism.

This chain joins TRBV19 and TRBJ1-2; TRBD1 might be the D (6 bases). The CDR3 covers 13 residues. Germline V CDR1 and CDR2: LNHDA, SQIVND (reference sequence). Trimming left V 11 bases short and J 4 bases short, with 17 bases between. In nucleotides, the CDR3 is TGTGCCTGGAGTCCTGACAGGAGCTATGGCTACACCTTC. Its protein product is CAWSPDRSYGYTF.

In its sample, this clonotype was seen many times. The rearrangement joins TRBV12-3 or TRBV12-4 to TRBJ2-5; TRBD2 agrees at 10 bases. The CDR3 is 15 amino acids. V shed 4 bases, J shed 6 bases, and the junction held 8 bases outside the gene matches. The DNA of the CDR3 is TGTGCCAGCAGTTCCAGCGGGGGGGCCTCAAAGACCCAGTACTTC. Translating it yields CASSSSGGASKTQYF.

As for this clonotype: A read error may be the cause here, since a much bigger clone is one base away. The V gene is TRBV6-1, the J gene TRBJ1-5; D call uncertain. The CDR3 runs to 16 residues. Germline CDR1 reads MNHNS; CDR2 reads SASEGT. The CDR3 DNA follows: TGTGCCAGCGGTGAAGCTGGAGGATTCGGCAATCAGCCCCAGCATTTT. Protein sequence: CASGEAGGFGNQPQHF.

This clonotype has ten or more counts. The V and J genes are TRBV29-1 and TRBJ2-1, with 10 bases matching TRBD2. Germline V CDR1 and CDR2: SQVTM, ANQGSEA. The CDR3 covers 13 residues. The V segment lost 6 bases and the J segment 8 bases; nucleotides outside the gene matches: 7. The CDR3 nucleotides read TGCAGCGTCCGAGCGGGAGGGGAGGATGAGCAGTTCTTC. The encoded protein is CSVRAGGEDEQFF.

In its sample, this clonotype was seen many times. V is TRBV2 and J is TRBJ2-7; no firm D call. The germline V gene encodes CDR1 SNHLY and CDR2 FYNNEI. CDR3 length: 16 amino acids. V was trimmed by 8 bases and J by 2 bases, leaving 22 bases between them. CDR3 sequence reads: CASLSSAWRTTYEQYF. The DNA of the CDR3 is TGTGCCAGCCTGTCCTCGGCTTGGCGGACCACCTACGAGCAGTACTTC.

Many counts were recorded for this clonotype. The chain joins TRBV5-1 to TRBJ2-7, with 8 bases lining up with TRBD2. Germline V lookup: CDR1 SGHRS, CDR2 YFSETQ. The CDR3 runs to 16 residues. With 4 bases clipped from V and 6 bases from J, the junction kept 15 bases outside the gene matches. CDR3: CASSPQGNGGAGEQYF. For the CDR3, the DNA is TGCGCCAGCAGCCCCCAGGGGAACGGGGGGGCGGGCGAGCAGTACTTC.

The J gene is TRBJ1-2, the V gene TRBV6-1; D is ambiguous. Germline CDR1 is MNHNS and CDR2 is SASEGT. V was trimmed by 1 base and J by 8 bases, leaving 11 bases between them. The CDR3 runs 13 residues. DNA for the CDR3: TGTGCCAGCAGTGAAGGACTCTTTATGGGCTACACCTTC. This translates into CASSEGLFMGYTF.

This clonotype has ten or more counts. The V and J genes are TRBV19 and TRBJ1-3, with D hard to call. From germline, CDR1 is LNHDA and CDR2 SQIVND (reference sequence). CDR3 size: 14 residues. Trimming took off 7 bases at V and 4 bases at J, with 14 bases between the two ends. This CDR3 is CASTSPGSGNTIYF. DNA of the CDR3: TGTGCCAGTACCTCCCCGGGGTCCGGAAACACCATATATTTT.

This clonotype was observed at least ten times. In DNA, the CDR3 is TGTGCCAGCAGCAAGTTTTACAATGAGCAGTTCTTC. It codes for CASSKFYNEQFF. The chain recombines TRBV6-2 or TRBV6-3 with TRBJ2-1; D uncertain. This CDR3 comprises 12 residues. The germline V gene has CDR1 MNHEY and CDR2 SVGEGT. V gave up 6 bases and J gave up 4 bases, with 7 bases separating them.

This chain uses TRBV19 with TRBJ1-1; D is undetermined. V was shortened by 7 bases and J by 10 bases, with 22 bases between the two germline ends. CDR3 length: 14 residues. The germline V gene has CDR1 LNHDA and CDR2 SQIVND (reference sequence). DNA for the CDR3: TGTGCCAGTAAAAGGCGGGAGGGCCGTATGGGAGCTTTCTTT. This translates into CASKRREGRMGAFF. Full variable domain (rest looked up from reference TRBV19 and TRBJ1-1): DGGITQSPKYLFRKEGQNVTLSCEQNLNHDAMYWYRQDPGQGLRLIYYSQIVNDFQKGDIAEGYSVSREKKESFPLTVTSAQKNPTAFYLCASKRREGRMGAFFGQGTRLTVV.

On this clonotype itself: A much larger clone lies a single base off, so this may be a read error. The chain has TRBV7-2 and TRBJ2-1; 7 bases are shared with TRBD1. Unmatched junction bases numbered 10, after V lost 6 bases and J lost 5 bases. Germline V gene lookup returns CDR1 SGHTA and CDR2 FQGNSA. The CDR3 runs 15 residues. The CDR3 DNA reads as TGTGCCAGCAGGAGACAGGGTGCTCGGAACAATGAGCAGTTCTTC. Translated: CASRRQGARNNEQFF.

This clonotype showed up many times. CDR3 DNA: TGTGCCAGCAGCGTAGAGGGGGGCGAACAGCCCCAGCATTTT. Amino acids: CASSVEGGEQPQHF. The chain links TRBV9 to TRBJ1-5; TRBD1 is a possible D gene (6 bases). The CDR3 runs 14 residues. V was pared by 0 bases and J by 7 bases, with 11 bases between. Per the germline V gene, CDR1 is SGDLS and CDR2 is YYNGEE.

CDR3 sequence reads: CASSLPTGPNNEQFF. The CDR3 coding sequence is TGTGCCAGCAGCCTACCGACAGGCCCTAACAATGAGCAGTTCTTC. The chain employs TRBV7-2 and TRBJ2-1; D is possibly TRBD1 (6 bases). In germline, CDR1 is SGHTA, CDR2 FQGNSA. This CDR3 is 15 amino acids long. The ends were cut back, 5 bases at V and 5 bases at J, with 16 bases in the middle.

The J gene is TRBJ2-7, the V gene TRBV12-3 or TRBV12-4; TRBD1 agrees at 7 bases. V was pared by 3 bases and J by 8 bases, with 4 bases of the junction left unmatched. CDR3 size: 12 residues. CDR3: CASSFGTAKQYF. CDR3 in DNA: TGTGCCAGCAGTTTCGGGACAGCGAAGCAGTACTTC.

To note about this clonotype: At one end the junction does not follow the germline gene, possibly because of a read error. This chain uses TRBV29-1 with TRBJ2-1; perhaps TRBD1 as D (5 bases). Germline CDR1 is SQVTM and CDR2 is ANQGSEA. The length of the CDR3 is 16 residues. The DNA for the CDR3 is TGCAGCTCAGATAGGGGCACCGGCGTACATGGCCATGAGCCGTTCTTC. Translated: CSSDRGTGVHGHEPFF.